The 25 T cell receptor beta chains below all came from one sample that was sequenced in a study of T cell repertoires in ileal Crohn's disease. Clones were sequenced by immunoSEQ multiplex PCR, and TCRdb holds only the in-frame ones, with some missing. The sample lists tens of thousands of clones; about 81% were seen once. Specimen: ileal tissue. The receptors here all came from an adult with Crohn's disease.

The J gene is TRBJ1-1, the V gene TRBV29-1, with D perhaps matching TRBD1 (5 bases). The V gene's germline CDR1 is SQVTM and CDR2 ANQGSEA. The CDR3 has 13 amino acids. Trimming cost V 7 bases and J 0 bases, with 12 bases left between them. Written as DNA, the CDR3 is TGCAGCGGCAGACAGCAAATGAACACTGAAGCTTTCTTT. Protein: CSGRQQMNTEAFF. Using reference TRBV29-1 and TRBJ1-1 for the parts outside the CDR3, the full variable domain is SAVISQKPSRDICQRGTSLTIQCQVDSQVTMMFWYRQQPGQSLTLIATANQGSEATYESGFVIDKFPISRPNLTFSTLTVSNMSPEDSSIYLCSGRQQMNTEAFFGQGTRLTVV.

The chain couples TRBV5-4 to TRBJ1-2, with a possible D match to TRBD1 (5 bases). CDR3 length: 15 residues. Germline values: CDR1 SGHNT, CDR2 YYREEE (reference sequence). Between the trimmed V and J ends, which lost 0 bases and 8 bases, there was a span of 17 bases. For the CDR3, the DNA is TGTGCCAGCAGCTTGGGGGACCCTCGGGAGAGCGGCTACACCTTC. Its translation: CASSLGDPRESGYTF.

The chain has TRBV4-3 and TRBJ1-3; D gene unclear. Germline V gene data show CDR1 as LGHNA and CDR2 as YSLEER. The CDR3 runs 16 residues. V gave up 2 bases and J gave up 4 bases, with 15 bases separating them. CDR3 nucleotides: TGCGCCAGCAGCCAAAGAGCAGGACTGGAAGGAAACACCATATATTTT. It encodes CASSQRAGLEGNTIYF.

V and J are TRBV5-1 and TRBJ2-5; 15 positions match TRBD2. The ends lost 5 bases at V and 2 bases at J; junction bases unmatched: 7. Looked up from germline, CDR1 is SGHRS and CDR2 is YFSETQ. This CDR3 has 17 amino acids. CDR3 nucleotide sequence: TGCGCCAGCAGAGGGACTAGCGGGGGGACAAGACAAGAGACCCAGTACTTC. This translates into CASRGTSGGTRQETQYF. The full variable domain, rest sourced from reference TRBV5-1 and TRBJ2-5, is KAGVTQTPRYLIKTRGQQVTLSCSPISGHRSVSWYQQTPGQGLQFLFEYFSETQRNKGNFPGRFSGRQFSNSRSEMNVSTLELGDSALYLCASRGTSGGTRQETQYFGPGTRLLVL.

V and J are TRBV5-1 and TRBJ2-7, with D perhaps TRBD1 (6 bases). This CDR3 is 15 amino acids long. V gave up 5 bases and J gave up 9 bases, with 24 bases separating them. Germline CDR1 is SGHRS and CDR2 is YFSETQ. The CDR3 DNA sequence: TGCGCCAGCAGAGGTGGGGCAGGGGTCCTCGCGGGGCAGTACTTC. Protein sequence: CASRGGAGVLAGQYF.

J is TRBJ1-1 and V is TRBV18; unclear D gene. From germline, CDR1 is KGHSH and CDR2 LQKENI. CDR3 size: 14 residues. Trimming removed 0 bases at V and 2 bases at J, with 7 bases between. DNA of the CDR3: TGTGCCAGCTCACCACCGAACAGAAACACTGAAGCTTTCTTT. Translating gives CASSPPNRNTEAFF. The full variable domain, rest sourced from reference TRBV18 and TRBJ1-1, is NAGVMQNPRHLVRRRGQEARLRCSPMKGHSHVYWYRQLPEEGLKFMVYLQKENIIDESGMPKERFSAEFPKEGPSILRIQQVVRGDSAAYFCASSPPNRNTEAFFGQGTRLTVV.

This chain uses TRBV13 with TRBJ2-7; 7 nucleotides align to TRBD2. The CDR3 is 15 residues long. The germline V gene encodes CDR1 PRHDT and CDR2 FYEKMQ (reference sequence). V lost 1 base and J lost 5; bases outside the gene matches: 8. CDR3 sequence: CASSLDGGGSHEQYF. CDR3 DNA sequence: TGTGCCAGCAGCTTAGATGGGGGAGGGTCCCACGAGCAGTACTTC. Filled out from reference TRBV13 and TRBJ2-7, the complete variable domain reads AAGVIQSPRHLIKEKRETATLKCYPIPRHDTVYWYQQGPGQDPQFLISFYEKMQSDKGSIPDRFSAQQFSDYHSELNMSSLELGDSALYFCASSLDGGGSHEQYFGPGTRLTVT.

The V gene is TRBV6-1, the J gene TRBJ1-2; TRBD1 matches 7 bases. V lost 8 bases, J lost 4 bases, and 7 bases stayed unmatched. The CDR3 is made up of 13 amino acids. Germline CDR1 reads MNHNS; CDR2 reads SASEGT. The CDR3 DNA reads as TGTGCCAGCCGGACAGGTTGGGGCTATGGCTACACCTTC. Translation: CASRTGWGYGYTF.

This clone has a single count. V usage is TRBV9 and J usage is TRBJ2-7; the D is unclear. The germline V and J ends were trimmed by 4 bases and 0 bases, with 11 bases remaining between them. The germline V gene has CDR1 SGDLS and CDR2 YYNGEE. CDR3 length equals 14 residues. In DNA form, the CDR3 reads TGTGCCAGCAGCCCCCGCGGTTTCTCCTACGAGCAGTACTTC. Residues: CASSPRGFSYEQYF.

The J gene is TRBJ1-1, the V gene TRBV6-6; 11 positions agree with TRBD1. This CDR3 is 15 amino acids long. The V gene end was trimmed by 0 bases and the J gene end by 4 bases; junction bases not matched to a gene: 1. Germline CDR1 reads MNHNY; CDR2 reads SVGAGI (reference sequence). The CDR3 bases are TGTGCCAGCAGTTACTCCGGGACAGGGGGCACTGAAGCTTTCTTT. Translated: CASSYSGTGGTEAFF.

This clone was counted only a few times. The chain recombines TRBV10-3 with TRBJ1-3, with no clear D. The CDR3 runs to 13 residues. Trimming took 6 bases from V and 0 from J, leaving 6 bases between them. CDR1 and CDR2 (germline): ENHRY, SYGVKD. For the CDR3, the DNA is TGTGCCATCAGGGGGAGCTCTGGAAACACCATATATTTT. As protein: CAIRGSSGNTIYF.

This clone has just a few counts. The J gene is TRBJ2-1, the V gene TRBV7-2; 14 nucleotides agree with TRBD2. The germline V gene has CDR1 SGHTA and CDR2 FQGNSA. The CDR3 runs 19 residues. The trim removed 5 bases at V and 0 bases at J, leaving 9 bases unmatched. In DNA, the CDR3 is TGTGCCAGCAGCCCGCCGGGACTAGCGGGGGACAGCTCCTACAATGAGCAGTTCTTC. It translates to CASSPPGLAGDSSYNEQFF. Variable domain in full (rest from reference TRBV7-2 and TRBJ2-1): GAGVSQSPSNKVTEKGKDVELRCDPISGHTALYWYRQSLGQGLEFLIYFQGNSAPDKSGLPSDRFSAERTGGSVSTLTIQRTQQEDSAVYLCASSPPGLAGDSSYNEQFFGPGTRLTVL.

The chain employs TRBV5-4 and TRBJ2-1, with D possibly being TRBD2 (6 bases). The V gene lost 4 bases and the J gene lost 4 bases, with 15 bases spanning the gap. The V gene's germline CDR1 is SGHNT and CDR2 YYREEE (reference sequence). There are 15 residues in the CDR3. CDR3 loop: CASSLGGTLYNEQFF. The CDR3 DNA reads TGTGCCAGCAGCCTGGGTGGGACTCTATACAATGAGCAGTTCTTC.

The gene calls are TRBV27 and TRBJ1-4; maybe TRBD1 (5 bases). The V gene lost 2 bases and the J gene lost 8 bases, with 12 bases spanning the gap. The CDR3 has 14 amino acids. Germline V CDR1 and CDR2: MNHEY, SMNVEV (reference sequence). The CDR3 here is CASSLNGRGEKLFF. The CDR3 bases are TGTGCCAGCAGTTTAAATGGTAGGGGAGAAAAACTGTTTTTT.

The CDR3 spells CASSLMGHGNTIYF. CDR3 sequence (DNA): TGTGCCAGCAGCTTAATGGGGCACGGAAACACCATATATTTT. V gene TRBV7-9 combines with J gene TRBJ1-3; D is possibly TRBD1 (5 bases). CDR3 length: 14 amino acids. CDR1 is SEHNR, CDR2 FQNEAQ, per germline (reference sequence). V lost 2 bases and J 4 bases, leaving 9 bases between the germline ends.

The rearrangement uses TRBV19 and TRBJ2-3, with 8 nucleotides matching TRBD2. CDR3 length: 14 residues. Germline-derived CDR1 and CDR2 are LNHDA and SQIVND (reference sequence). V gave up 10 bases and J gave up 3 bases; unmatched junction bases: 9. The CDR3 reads CATLREVGTDTQYF. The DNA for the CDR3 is TGTGCCACCCTGCGGGAGGTGGGTACAGATACGCAGTATTTT.

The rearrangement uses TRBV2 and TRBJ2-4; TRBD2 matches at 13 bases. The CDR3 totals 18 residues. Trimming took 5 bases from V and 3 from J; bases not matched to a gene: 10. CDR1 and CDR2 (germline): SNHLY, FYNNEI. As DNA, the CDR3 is TGTGCCAGCAGTCGTCCCGGGACTAGCGGGGTAGGCAAAAACATTCAGTACTTC. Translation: CASSRPGTSGVGKNIQYF.

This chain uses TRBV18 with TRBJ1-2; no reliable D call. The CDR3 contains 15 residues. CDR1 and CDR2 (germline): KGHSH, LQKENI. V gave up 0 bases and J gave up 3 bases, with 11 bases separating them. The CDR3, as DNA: TGTGCCAGCTCACCACCACTTGACTGGGACTATGGCTACACCTTC. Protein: CASSPPLDWDYGYTF.

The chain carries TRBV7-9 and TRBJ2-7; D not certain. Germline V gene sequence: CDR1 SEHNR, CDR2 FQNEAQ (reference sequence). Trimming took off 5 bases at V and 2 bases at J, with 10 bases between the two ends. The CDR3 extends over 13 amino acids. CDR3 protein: CASSTRQAYEQYF. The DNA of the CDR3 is TGTGCCAGCAGCACGCGACAAGCCTACGAGCAGTACTTC.

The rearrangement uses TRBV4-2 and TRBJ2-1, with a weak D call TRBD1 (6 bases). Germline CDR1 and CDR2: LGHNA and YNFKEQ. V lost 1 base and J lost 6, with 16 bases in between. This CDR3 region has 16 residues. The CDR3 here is CASSQGDSKGGNEQFF. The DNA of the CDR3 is TGTGCCAGCAGCCAAGGAGACAGCAAAGGGGGCAATGAGCAGTTCTTC.

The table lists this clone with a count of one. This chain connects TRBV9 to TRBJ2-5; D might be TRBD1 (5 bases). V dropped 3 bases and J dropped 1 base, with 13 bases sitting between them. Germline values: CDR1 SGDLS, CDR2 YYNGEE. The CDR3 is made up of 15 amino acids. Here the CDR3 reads CASSATIRAQETQYF. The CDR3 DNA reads TGTGCCAGCAGCGCCACAATCAGGGCCCAAGAGACCCAGTACTTC.

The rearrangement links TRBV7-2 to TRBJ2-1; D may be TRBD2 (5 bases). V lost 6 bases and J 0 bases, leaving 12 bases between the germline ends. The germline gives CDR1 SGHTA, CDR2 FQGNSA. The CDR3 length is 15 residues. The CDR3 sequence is CASRLPGSSYNEQFF. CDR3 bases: TGTGCCAGCAGATTACCGGGATCCTCCTACAATGAGCAGTTCTTC.

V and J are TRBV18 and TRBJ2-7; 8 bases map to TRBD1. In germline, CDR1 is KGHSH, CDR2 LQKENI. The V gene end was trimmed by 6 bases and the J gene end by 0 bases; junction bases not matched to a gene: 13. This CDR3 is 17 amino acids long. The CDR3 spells CASSLGQGGGFSYEQYF. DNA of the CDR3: TGTGCCAGCTCCCTAGGACAGGGTGGAGGGTTCTCCTACGAGCAGTACTTC.

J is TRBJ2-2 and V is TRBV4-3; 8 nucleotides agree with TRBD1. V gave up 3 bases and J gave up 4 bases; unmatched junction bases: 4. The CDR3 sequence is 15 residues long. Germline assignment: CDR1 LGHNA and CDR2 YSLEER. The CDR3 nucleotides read TGCGCCAGCAGCCAGACACAGGGGGGCACCGGGGAGCTGTTTTTT. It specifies CASSQTQGGTGELFF.

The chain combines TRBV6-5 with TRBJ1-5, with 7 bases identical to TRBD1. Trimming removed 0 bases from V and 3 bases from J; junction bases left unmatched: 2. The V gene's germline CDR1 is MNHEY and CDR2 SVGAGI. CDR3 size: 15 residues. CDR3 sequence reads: CASSYSGQNNQPQHF. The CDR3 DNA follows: TGTGCCAGCAGTTACTCGGGACAGAACAATCAGCCCCAGCATTTT.